This TCR beta chain appears in the sequencing data of a study of CD8 T cells in Susac syndrome. Germline V lookup: CDR1 MNHNY, CDR2 SVGAGI (reference sequence). The CDR3 is 16 amino acids. V was cut by 0 bases and J by 5 bases, with 16 bases left in between. With random hexamers, 0.5 to 1 ug RNA was reverse transcribed. TCRdb called the immunoSEQ multiplex PCR reads again in MiXCR, with one record for every CDR3 protein. The repertoire has about 300,000 distinct CDR3 sequences, around nine tenths of them found once; the top ten carry more than 0.15%. The V and J genes are TRBV6-6 and TRBJ2-5; a weak D match, TRBD2 (7 bases). The TCR originated in a human donor with multiple sclerosis. The sample was CD8+ T cells from PBMCs. Written as DNA, the CDR3 is TGTGCCAGCAGTTACTCGAACCAGGGCGGGGGCGAGACCCAGTACTTC. This translates into CASSYSNQGGGETQYF.